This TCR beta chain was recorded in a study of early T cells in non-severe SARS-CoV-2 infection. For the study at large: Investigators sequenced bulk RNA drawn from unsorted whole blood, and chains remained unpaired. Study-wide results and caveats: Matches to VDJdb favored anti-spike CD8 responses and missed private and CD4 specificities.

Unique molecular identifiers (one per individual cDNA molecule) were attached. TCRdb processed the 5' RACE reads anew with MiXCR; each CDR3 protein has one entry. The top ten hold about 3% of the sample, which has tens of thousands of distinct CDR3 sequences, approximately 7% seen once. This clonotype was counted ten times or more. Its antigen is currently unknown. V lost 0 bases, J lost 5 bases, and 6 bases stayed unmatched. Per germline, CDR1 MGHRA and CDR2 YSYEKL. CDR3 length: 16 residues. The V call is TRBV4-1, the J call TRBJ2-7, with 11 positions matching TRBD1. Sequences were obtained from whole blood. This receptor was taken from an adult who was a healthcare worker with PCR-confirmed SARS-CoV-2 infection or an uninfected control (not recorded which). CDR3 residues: CASSQDRGTGGDEQYF. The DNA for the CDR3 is TGCGCCAGCAGCCAAGACCGCGGGACAGGGGGGGACGAGCAGTACTTC.